This TCR beta chain was sequenced for a study of blood T cells in healthy people across ages. Study-level results: As naive T cell percentage varied, TCR beta diversity correlated strongly with it.

The CDR3 has 15 residues. Germline V gives CDR1 SGHTA, CDR2 FQGNSA. With 4 bases clipped from V and 3 bases from J, the junction kept 8 bases outside the gene matches. Points on this clonotype: Its antigen is unknown.

A second PCR, run for roughly 7 to 12 cycles, used a sample-barcoded 5' primer plus a J-beta primer mix. TCRdb re-called the 5' RACE reads through MiXCR, storing one row per CDR3 protein. The sample has 800,000 or so distinct CDR3 sequences, more than 20% seen once. These data also formed part of another study, on T cells of mothers and their children. That work contributes: In each mother, TCR beta CDR3 reads exceeded 8.5 million; in each child, they numbered approximately 3 million.

The source material was blood. The V call is TRBV7-2, the J call TRBJ2-7; 8 bases fit TRBD1. The clonotype comes from a boy younger than 18 in good health. As DNA, the CDR3 is TGTGCCAGCAGCTCCCGGACAGGGTATGGCTACGAGCAGTACTTC. It encodes CASSSRTGYGYEQYF.